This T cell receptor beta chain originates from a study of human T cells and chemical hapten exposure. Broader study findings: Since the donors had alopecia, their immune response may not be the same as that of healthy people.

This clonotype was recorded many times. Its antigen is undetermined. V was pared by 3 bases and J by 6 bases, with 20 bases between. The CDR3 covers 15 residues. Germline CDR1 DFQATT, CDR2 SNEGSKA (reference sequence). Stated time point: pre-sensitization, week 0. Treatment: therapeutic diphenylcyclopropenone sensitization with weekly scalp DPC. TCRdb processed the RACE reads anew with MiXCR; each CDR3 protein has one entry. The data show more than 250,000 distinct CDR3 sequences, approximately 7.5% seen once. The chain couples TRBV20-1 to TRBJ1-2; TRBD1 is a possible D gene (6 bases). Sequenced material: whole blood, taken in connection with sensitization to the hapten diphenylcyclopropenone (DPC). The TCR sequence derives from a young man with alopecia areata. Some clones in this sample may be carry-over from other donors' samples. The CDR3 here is CSASPGRGGWDGYTF. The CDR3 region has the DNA TGCAGTGCTAGCCCGGGCAGGGGCGGATGGGATGGCTACACCTTC.